This record concerns one T cell receptor (beta chain) sequence. This record belongs to a study of beta chain features in type 1 diabetes. The study reverse transcribed the entire isolated RNA, so it sequenced expressed TCRB transcripts. Clones were sequenced by immunoSEQ multiplex PCR, and TCRdb holds only the in-frame ones, with some missing. In the table there are a few hundred thousand clones, approximately 15% of which are singletons. Germline CDR1 SGHRS, CDR2 YFSETQ. V lost 0 bases and J 1 base, leaving 7 bases between the germline ends. CDR3 length equals 14 residues. Specimen: naive CD4+ T cells from blood. The chain joins TRBV5-1 to TRBJ1-1; D is unresolved. This sequence originates from a woman in her late teens or twenties in good health. Here the CDR3 DNA reads TGCGCCAGCAGCTTGGCAACAGCGAACACTGAAGCTTTCTTT. It yields the protein CASSLATANTEAFF.